The text below deals with one TCR beta chain. Its antigen specificity is not known. There are no base qualities to consult, and no much larger clone falls within one base. The time point label, read with the paper, signifies: about 28 days (+/-7) after the second vaccine dose. AZD1222 recipients whose second dose came at about 4 weeks and those whose second dose came at about 12 weeks were combined into one group, since spike-specific TCR depth and breadth did not differ between the two schedules. Vaccinee samples came from UK trials COV001 and COV002, including a single-blind randomized controlled phase 2/3 trial of AZD1222 (ChAdOx1 nCoV-19) in healthy adults. For TCRbeta chain sequencing, PBMC samples were collected from trial participants at day 0 and at day 28 after the second dose. The sample belongs to a study of T cell responses to AZD1222 COVID-19 vaccine (dated by TCRdb to about 2021). For the study in its entirety: A total of just over 230 trial participants underwent TCR sequencing, of whom 207 received two doses of AZD1222 and about 25 received two doses of the MenACWY control vaccine. Trial participants were enrolled by age into 18-55, 56-69 and 70-plus year subgroups, with around 150, 28 and 57 TCR-sequenced participants respectively.

Spanning cysteine to phenylalanine, the CDR3 consists of 17 amino acids. Only the CDR3 DNA is retained, 51 bases long and in frame from the first base. Per the germline V gene, LGHNA is the CDR1 and YSLEER is the CDR2. The germline ends are 9 bases apart after V is trimmed by 0 bases and J by 0 bases. The CDR3 regions of human TCRbeta chains were analyzed by immunosequencing. The published analysis was carried out like this. TCRs in the repertoires were matched against a reference library of SARS-CoV-2-specific TCRs that had been generated with the MIRA antigen-specificity platform. Breadth meant the fraction of unique TCRs that were SARS-CoV-2-associated, whereas depth meant the fraction of total T cells that were SARS-CoV-2-associated. Using the MIRA data, every spike-specific TCR was mapped to the spike region that the TCR reacted to and assigned to either a CD4 or a CD8 class. Log10-transformed breadth and depth values were compared by one-way ANOVA with Sidak's multiple comparisons tests. TCRdb took over this immuneACCESS table, retaining in-frame rearrangements with V and J assigned. Such tables are incomplete; in checked studies, under half of the missing clones stem from an unresolved V gene, and the remainder is unexplained. V and J calls and clone size come straight from that table; D and trimming were deduced from the DNA. Here the sample has approximately 200,000 clones; more than 85% occur a single time. Approximately 3.4% of the sample lies in the top ten.

Beyond this particular receptor, the publication reports: The 56-69-year group was small, and its depth increase did not reach significance, likely because of low power. The vaccine-associated CD4 TCRs covered the entire spike protein, and the dominant responses fell in regions 160-218 and 743-854. Because no samples from the day 14 peak response were available, repertoires could be characterized only after the peak T cell response. Reportedly, almost half of the unique spike-specific TCRs recognized epitopes lying outside the regions that are mutated in the B.1.351 and B.1.1.7 variants. Most participants were white British and females outnumbered males, and the authors suggested that clonal diversity may have been underestimated. Conclusions about previously exposed vaccinees are limited, since just five to seven AZD1222 recipients were seropositive for SARS-CoV-2 at baseline. After two AZD1222 doses, spike-specific TCR breadth and depth were significantly higher than at day 0 and than in MenACWY recipients.

The V and J segments used are TRBV4-3 and TRBJ1-6; the D gene cannot be resolved reliably. This specimen was peripheral blood, taken 28 days after the second AZD1222 dose. The receptor comes from an adult who received the AZD1222 COVID-19 vaccine. For the CDR3, the sequence is CASSQEHTRSYNSPLHF. The bases are TGCGCCAGCAGCCAAGAGCACACACGCTCCTATAATTCACCCCTCCACTTT.